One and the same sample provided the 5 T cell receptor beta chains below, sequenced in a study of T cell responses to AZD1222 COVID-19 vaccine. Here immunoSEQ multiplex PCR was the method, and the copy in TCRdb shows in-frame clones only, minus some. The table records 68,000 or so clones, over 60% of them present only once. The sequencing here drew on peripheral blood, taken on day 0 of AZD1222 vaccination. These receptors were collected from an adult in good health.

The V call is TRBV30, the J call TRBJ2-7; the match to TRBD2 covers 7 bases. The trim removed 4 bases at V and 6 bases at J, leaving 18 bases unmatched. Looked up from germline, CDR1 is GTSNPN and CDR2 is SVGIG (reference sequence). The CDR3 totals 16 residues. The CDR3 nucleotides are TGTGCCTGGAACCAAGGGAGGGCAGGGAGGCCGCTCGAGCAGTACTTC. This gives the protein CAWNQGRAGRPLEQYF.

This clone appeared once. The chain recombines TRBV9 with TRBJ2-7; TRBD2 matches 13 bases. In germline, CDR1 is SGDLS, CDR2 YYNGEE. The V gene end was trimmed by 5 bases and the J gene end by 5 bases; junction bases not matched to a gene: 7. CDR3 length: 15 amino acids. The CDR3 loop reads CASRRTSGGADEQYF. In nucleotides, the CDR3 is TGTGCCAGCAGACGAACTAGCGGGGGGGCCGACGAGCAGTACTTC.

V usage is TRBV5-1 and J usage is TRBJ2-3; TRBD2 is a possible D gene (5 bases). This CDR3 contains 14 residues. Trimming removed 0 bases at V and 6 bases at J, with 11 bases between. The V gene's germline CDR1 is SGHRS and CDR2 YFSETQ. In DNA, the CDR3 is TGCGCCAGCAGCTTGGTCGGAGGCCGCGATACGCAGTATTTT. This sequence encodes CASSLVGGRDTQYF. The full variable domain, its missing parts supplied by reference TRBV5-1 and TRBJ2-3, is KAGVTQTPRYLIKTRGQQVTLSCSPISGHRSVSWYQQTPGQGLQFLFEYFSETQRNKGNFPGRFSGRQFSNSRSEMNVSTLELGDSALYLCASSLVGGRDTQYFGPGTRLTVL.

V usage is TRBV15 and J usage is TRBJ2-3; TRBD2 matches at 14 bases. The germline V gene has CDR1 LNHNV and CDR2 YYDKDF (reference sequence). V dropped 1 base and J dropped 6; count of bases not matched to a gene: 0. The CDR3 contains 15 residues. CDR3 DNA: TGTGCCACCAGCAGAGGGACTAGCGGGGGGGATACGCAGTATTTT. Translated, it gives CATSRGTSGGDTQYF.

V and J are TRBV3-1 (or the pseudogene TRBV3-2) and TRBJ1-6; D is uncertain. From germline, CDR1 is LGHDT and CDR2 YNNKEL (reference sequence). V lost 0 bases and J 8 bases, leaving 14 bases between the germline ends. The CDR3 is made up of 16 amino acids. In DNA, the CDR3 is TGTGCCAGCAGCCAAGACGACACGGGCAGATATTCACCCCTCCACTTT. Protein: CASSQDDTGRYSPLHF.